This entry features one TCR beta chain sequence. Produced via immunoSEQ multiplex PCR; TCRdb's table is partial and in-frame only. The table includes tens of thousands of clones, about 89% detected once. The V end lost 6 bases, the J end lost 4 bases, and 22 bases lay between the germline ends. CDR1 and CDR2 from the germline V gene are SGHVS and FQNEAQ. This CDR3 has 17 amino acids. The data were obtained in a study of T cell responses to AZD1222 COVID-19 vaccine. The rearrangement joins TRBV7-8 to TRBJ2-1; unclear D gene. The sample here was peripheral blood, taken on day 0 of AZD1222 vaccination. The receptor was derived from an adult in good health. Here the CDR3 reads CASRGRTGSKVYNEQFF. The CDR3 nucleotides read TGTGCCAGCAGGGGTCGGACCGGATCCAAGGTTTACAATGAGCAGTTCTTC.